What follows are 21 T cell receptor beta chains derived from one specimen sequenced in a study of cytomegalovirus exposure and HLA in healthy donors. The table came from immunoSEQ multiplex PCR; TCRdb's copy has only in-frame clones and leaves some out. The data show more than 85,000 clones, about 88% seen once. The sample was PBMCs. These receptors came from a woman under 30 in good health and CMV-seronegative.

V gene TRBV28 combines with J gene TRBJ1-2; 8 nucleotides agree with TRBD1. CDR3 length: 14 amino acids. CDR1 is MDHEN, CDR2 SYDVKM, per germline. V dropped 5 bases and J dropped 4; count of bases not matched to a gene: 6. CDR3 sequence reads: CASSPGQGGYGYTF. The CDR3 DNA reads TGTGCCAGCAGTCCTGGACAGGGCGGCTATGGCTACACCTTC.

This clone was recorded only once. The chain is built from TRBV4-2 and TRBJ2-3; no clear D gene. V gave up 4 bases and J gave up 2 bases, with 13 bases separating them. The germline CDR1 and CDR2 sequences are LGHNA and YNFKEQ. The CDR3 spans 15 residues. The CDR3 nucleotides read TGTGCCAGCAGCCGCACCCAAGAGAACACAGATACGCAGTATTTT. Its protein is CASSRTQENTDTQYF.

The chain carries TRBV4-3 and TRBJ1-6; 9 bases map to TRBD1. The CDR3 runs 14 residues. V dropped 3 bases and J dropped 7; count of bases not matched to a gene: 1. CDR1 and CDR2 (germline): LGHNA, YSLEER. CDR3 coding DNA: TGCGCCAGCAGCCACACAGGGGGCAATTCACCCCTCCACTTT. Its translation is CASSHTGGNSPLHF.

The chain combines TRBV9 with TRBJ2-3, with 10 positions matching TRBD2. Trimming removed 4 bases from V and 2 bases from J; junction bases left unmatched: 4. Germline values: CDR1 SGDLS, CDR2 YYNGEE. The CDR3 length is 15 residues. In nucleotides, the CDR3 is TGTGCCAGCAGCCTACTAGCGGGGCTCACAGATACGCAGTATTTT. Translated, it gives CASSLLAGLTDTQYF.

This clone was recorded only once. J is TRBJ1-1 and V is TRBV19; a weak D match, TRBD1 (6 bases). CDR3 length: 14 amino acids. Trimming cost V 2 bases and J 5 bases, with 12 bases left between them. Germline V gene lookup returns CDR1 LNHDA and CDR2 SQIVND (reference sequence). The CDR3 loop is CASSIQGIGTEAFF. The CDR3 nucleotides read TGTGCCAGTAGTATACAGGGGATTGGGACTGAAGCTTTCTTT. Full variable domain (missing parts from reference TRBV19 and TRBJ1-1): DGGITQSPKYLFRKEGQNVTLSCEQNLNHDAMYWYRQDPGQGLRLIYYSQIVNDFQKGDIAEGYSVSREKKESFPLTVTSAQKNPTAFYLCASSIQGIGTEAFFGQGTRLTVV.

The chain is built from TRBV28 and TRBJ1-1; 10 bases are a match to TRBD1. Germline CDR1 reads MDHEN; CDR2 reads SYDVKM. The trim removed 2 bases at V and 8 bases at J, leaving 5 bases unmatched. The CDR3 consists of 14 residues. The CDR3 reads CASSLARQGAEAFF. The CDR3 nucleotides read TGTGCCAGCAGTTTAGCCCGACAGGGGGCCGAAGCTTTCTTT.

The CDR3: CSVWTIYNEQFF. As DNA, the CDR3 is TGCAGCGTTTGGACAATCTACAATGAGCAGTTCTTC. The chain has TRBV29-1 and TRBJ2-1; the D gene is possibly TRBD1 (5 bases). V gave up 5 bases and J gave up 3 bases, with 8 bases separating them. Germline-derived CDR1 and CDR2 are SQVTM and ANQGSEA. The CDR3 runs to 12 residues.

CDR3 DNA: TGTGCCAGCAGCCCAACAGGGAAGGACTACAATGAGCAGTTCTTC. It specifies CASSPTGKDYNEQFF. The chain employs TRBV7-3 and TRBJ2-1, with a weak D call TRBD1 (6 bases). V shed 5 bases and J shed 3 bases, with 14 bases lying between them. Looked up from germline, CDR1 is SGHTA and CDR2 is FQGTGA. CDR3 length equals 15 residues.

The chain uses TRBV28 and TRBJ2-2, with D unclear. CDR3 length equals 16 residues. The germline gives CDR1 MDHEN, CDR2 SYDVKM. The V end lost 7 bases, the J end lost 7 bases, and 22 bases lay between the germline ends. This chain's CDR3 is CASTSRVAGSIGELFF. The CDR3 DNA follows: TGTGCCAGCACCTCTCGGGTGGCTGGTTCTATCGGGGAGCTGTTTTTT. Using reference TRBV28 and TRBJ2-2 for the parts outside the CDR3, the full variable domain is DVKVTQSSRYLVKRTGEKVFLECVQDMDHENMFWYRQDPGLGLRLIYFSYDVKMKEKGDIPEGYSVSREKKERFSLILESASTNQTSMYLCASTSRVAGSIGELFFGEGSRLTVL.

The CDR3 DNA reads as TGTGCCAGCAGCCCATCGGGAGGAGGATCCTACGAGCAGTACTTC. It is translated as CASSPSGGGSYEQYF. V gene TRBV9 combines with J gene TRBJ2-7, with TRBD2 identical over 7 bases. This CDR3 spans 15 amino acids. After removal of 4 bases from V and 1 base from J, the junction contained 8 bases not matched to a gene. Looked up from germline, CDR1 is SGDLS and CDR2 is YYNGEE.

This chain uses TRBV6-5 with TRBJ2-5, with D tentatively TRBD2 (6 bases). This CDR3 is built from 14 residues. Germline CDR1 and CDR2: MNHEY and SVGAGI. The V and J ends lost 10 bases and 5 bases respectively, with 20 bases between them. CDR3 region: CATYPTGVRETQYF. In DNA, the CDR3 is TGTGCCACATACCCGACGGGGGTCAGGGAGACCCAGTACTTC.

The gene calls are TRBV19 and TRBJ2-7; D is uncertain. CDR3 length: 13 residues. CDR1 is LNHDA, CDR2 SQIVND, per germline (reference sequence). V was trimmed by 7 bases and J by 7 bases, leaving 17 bases between them. For the CDR3, the DNA is TGTGCCAGTATGTCCTCACGGGTGCAAGAGCAGTACTTC. Its translation: CASMSSRVQEQYF.

The chain employs TRBV5-1 and TRBJ1-1; D call uncertain. The germline V and J ends were trimmed by 1 base and 1 base, with 11 bases remaining between them. Germline loops: CDR1 SGHRS, CDR2 YFSETQ. The length of the CDR3 is 15 residues. CDR3 loop: CASSLIQSPNTEAFF. CDR3 DNA: TGCGCCAGCAGCTTGATACAGAGCCCGAACACTGAAGCTTTCTTT.

The chain employs TRBV7-8 and TRBJ2-1; 9 bases fit TRBD2. Germline CDR1 and CDR2: SGHVS and FQNEAQ. The CDR3 contains 15 residues. Trimming cost V 2 bases and J 9 bases; bases outside gene matches: 8. The CDR3 nucleotides are TGTGCCAGCAGCTTACGGGCGGGGGGGCCGCGTGAGCAGTTCTTC. Translated, it gives CASSLRAGGPREQFF.

This clone came up once. The chain has TRBV9 and TRBJ2-1, with 14 bases aligning to TRBD2. Per the germline V gene, CDR1 is SGDLS and CDR2 is YYNGEE. The CDR3 has 16 amino acids. V was clipped by 2 bases and J by 7 bases; unmatched bases: 5. CDR3 in amino acids: CASSVGTSGRRNEQFF. DNA of the CDR3: TGTGCCAGCAGCGTTGGGACTAGCGGGAGACGGAATGAGCAGTTCTTC.

The V and J genes are TRBV27 and TRBJ2-1, with D maybe TRBD2 (5 bases). The CDR3 is made up of 19 amino acids. The V and J ends lost 6 bases and 0 bases respectively, with 24 bases between them. Germline-derived CDR1 and CDR2 are MNHEY and SMNVEV (reference sequence). The CDR3 region is CASRLTSGGSSLSYNEQFF. CDR3 coding DNA: TGTGCCAGCAGATTGACCTCAGGAGGCAGTTCCCTCTCCTACAATGAGCAGTTCTTC.

V usage is TRBV29-1 and J usage is TRBJ2-2, with TRBD2 matching 7 bases. The CDR3 runs 13 residues. V trimming: 7 bases; J trimming: 4 bases; junction bases outside the gene matches: 6. Germline V gene data show CDR1 as SQVTM and CDR2 as ANQGSEA. CDR3 bases: TGCAGCGGAAGGGGAGGGGCCACCGGGGAGCTGTTTTTT. Protein: CSGRGGATGELFF.

The rearrangement joins TRBV6-9 to TRBJ1-2, with D possibly TRBD1 on 6 matching bases. Trimming pared 4 bases from V and 7 bases from J, leaving 16 bases between. Germline V gene lookup returns CDR1 MNHGY and CDR2 SVAAGI. The CDR3 totals 14 residues. The CDR3 reads CASSSGTPPIGYTF. DNA for the CDR3: TGTGCCAGCAGTTCCGGGACACCACCTATTGGCTACACCTTC.

The chain is built from TRBV2 and TRBJ1-1, with a tentative D call TRBD1 (6 bases). Germline loops: CDR1 SNHLY, CDR2 FYNNEI. There are 15 residues in the CDR3. With 10 bases removed from V and 4 bases from J, the gap between germline ends came to 22 bases. The CDR3 here is CAIKGEILTRTEAFF. The CDR3 DNA reads as TGTGCCATCAAGGGGGAAATACTAACCCGCACTGAAGCTTTCTTT.

The chain uses TRBV28 and TRBJ2-4; TRBD1 agrees at 8 bases. The germline V gene has CDR1 MDHEN and CDR2 SYDVKM. Germline trimming cut 3 bases from V and 0 bases from J; bases unmatched to any gene: 16. The CDR3 has 20 residues. The CDR3 is CASSFYGTGRGPLAKNIQYF. The CDR3 DNA is TGTGCCAGCAGTTTCTATGGGACAGGACGAGGGCCACTAGCCAAAAACATTCAGTACTTC.

V is TRBV5-6 and J is TRBJ1-2, with 9 bases lining up with TRBD1. This CDR3 spans 16 amino acids. Trimming at V came to 3 bases and at J to 4 bases, leaving 10 bases not matched to a gene. CDR1 and CDR2 (germline): SGHDT, YYEEEE. The CDR3: CASSSPRTGDLYGYTF. The CDR3 DNA sequence: TGTGCCAGCAGCTCCCCCCGGACAGGGGATCTCTATGGCTACACCTTC. The full variable domain, with the rest looked up from reference TRBV5-6 and TRBJ1-2, is DAGVTQSPTHLIKTRGQQVTLRCSPKSGHDTVSWYQQALGQGPQFIFQYYEEEERQRGNFPDRFSGHQFPNYSSELNVNALLLGDSALYLCASSSPRTGDLYGYTFGSGTRLTVV.